These 15 T cell receptor beta chains were sequenced from one sample in a study of blood T cell repertoires in COVID-19. The method was immunoSEQ multiplex PCR; TCRdb's version includes in-frame clones alone and lacks a portion of them. The sample lists 150,000 to 200,000 clones; 85% to 90% were seen once. The sequenced material came from PBMCs or T cells enriched from blood (not recorded which). The receptor set was obtained from a woman aged 45 to 65 who had recovered from COVID-19.

Written as DNA, the CDR3 is TGTGCCAGCAGCTTCCGGGACAGGGGTTGGCGGGGGGGCGGATACGAGCAGTACTTC. Its translation is CASSFRDRGWRGGGYEQYF. The chain recombines TRBV7-2 with TRBJ2-7, with D possibly matching TRBD1 (10 bases). Trimming took 3 bases from V and 4 from J, leaving 28 bases between them. CDR1 and CDR2 (germline): SGHTA, FQGNSA. This CDR3 is built from 19 residues.

The CDR3 protein is CASSSATGWTEAFF. The CDR3, as DNA: TGTGCCAGCAGCTCCGCGACAGGGTGGACTGAAGCTTTCTTT. The chain couples TRBV6-2 or TRBV6-3 to TRBJ1-1; 7 positions agree with TRBD1. This CDR3 region has 14 residues. The V segment lost 6 bases and the J segment 5 bases; nucleotides outside the gene matches: 9. Per germline, CDR1 MNHEY and CDR2 SVGEGT.

The genes are TRBV5-1 and TRBJ1-1, with a possible D match to TRBD1 (5 bases). In germline, CDR1 is SGHRS, CDR2 YFSETQ. The CDR3 is 14 amino acids. Between the trimmed V and J ends, which lost 4 bases and 1 base, there was a span of 11 bases. The CDR3 sequence is CASSQGLKNTEAFF. The CDR3 DNA sequence: TGCGCCAGCAGCCAGGGCCTCAAGAACACTGAAGCTTTCTTT. The complete variable domain, with remaining parts taken from reference TRBV5-1 and TRBJ1-1, reads KAGVTQTPRYLIKTRGQQVTLSCSPISGHRSVSWYQQTPGQGLQFLFEYFSETQRNKGNFPGRFSGRQFSNSRSEMNVSTLELGDSALYLCASSQGLKNTEAFFGQGTRLTVV.

V and J are TRBV11-2 and TRBJ1-1; possibly TRBD1 for D (5 bases). This CDR3 has 13 residues. Germline CDR1 SGHAT, CDR2 FQNNGV. V lost 2 bases, J lost 2 bases, and 6 bases lay in between. In nucleotides, the CDR3 is TGTGCCAGCAGCTTAAGGGGAAACACTGAAGCTTTCTTT. This codes for CASSLRGNTEAFF.

This clone was recorded a few times. The chain uses TRBV7-9 and TRBJ1-1, with unresolved D. The CDR3 consists of 13 residues. V lost 6 bases and J 5 bases, leaving 13 bases between the germline ends. Germline V gene lookup returns CDR1 SEHNR and CDR2 FQNEAQ (reference sequence). CDR3 nucleotides: TGTGCCAGCAGGGAGGGAGGTGGGACTGAAGCTTTCTTT. This translates into CASREGGGTEAFF.

V usage is TRBV5-1 and J usage is TRBJ2-7, with 7 bases that match TRBD1. Germline V CDR1 and CDR2: SGHRS, YFSETQ. CDR3 length equals 14 residues. Trimming at V came to 4 bases and at J to 4 bases, leaving 8 bases not matched to a gene. The CDR3 nucleotides read TGCGCCAGCAGCCCTGGACAGGCTAGGTACGAGCAGTACTTC. It is translated as CASSPGQARYEQYF.

V is TRBV27 and J is TRBJ2-1; TRBD1 is a possible D gene (5 bases). Germline values: CDR1 MNHEY, CDR2 SMNVEV (reference sequence). CDR3 size: 14 residues. V was trimmed by 2 bases and J by 9 bases, leaving 14 bases between them. CDR3 region: CASSLGVGAGEQFF. CDR3 DNA sequence: TGTGCCAGCAGTTTAGGGGTAGGGGCAGGTGAGCAGTTCTTC.

V gene TRBV7-2 combines with J gene TRBJ1-1; D is unclear. The CDR3 is 14 residues long. Trimming left V 5 bases short and J 2 bases short, with 12 bases between. Germline CDR1 is SGHTA and CDR2 is FQGNSA. Here the CDR3 reads CASSTAGKNTEAFF. In DNA, the CDR3 is TGTGCCAGCAGCACCGCCGGGAAAAACACTGAAGCTTTCTTT.

The chain is built from TRBV15 and TRBJ2-2; D perhaps matches TRBD2 (5 bases). In germline, CDR1 is LNHNV, CDR2 YYDKDF (reference sequence). CDR3 length: 15 amino acids. Trimming shortened V by 8 bases and J by 5 bases, and 18 bases separated the two germline ends. CDR3: CATEGGVVRTGELFF. CDR3 nucleotide sequence: TGTGCCACCGAGGGTGGGGTCGTAAGGACCGGGGAGCTGTTTTTT.

The rearrangement uses TRBV15 and TRBJ2-7, with no clear D. Looked up from germline, CDR1 is LNHNV and CDR2 is YYDKDF (reference sequence). V was trimmed by 5 bases and J by 4 bases, leaving 9 bases between them. The CDR3 extends over 12 amino acids. The CDR3 is CATSLNQYEQYF. DNA of the CDR3: TGTGCCACCAGCCTGAACCAGTACGAGCAGTACTTC.

The rearrangement links TRBV2 to TRBJ1-1; the D is unclear. Trimming took 5 bases from V and 5 from J, leaving 9 bases between them. The length of the CDR3 is 12 residues. Looked up from germline, CDR1 is SNHLY and CDR2 is FYNNEI. Written as DNA, the CDR3 is TGTGCCAGCAGTCCGGAGGGAACTGAAGCTTTCTTT. It encodes CASSPEGTEAFF.

This CDR3 reads CASSKGLAGGPIGNEQFF. For the CDR3, the DNA is TGTGCCAGCAGTAAGGGACTAGCGGGGGGGCCGATAGGCAATGAGCAGTTCTTC. The V and J genes are TRBV2 and TRBJ2-1; TRBD2 matches at 16 bases. Unmatched junction bases numbered 10, after V lost 5 bases and J lost 6 bases. Germline lookup yields CDR1 SNHLY and CDR2 FYNNEI. This CDR3 comprises 18 residues.

V and J are TRBV11-3 and TRBJ2-5, with 7 bases lining up with TRBD1. V lost 3 bases, J lost 5 bases, and 9 bases stayed unmatched. This CDR3 is built from 15 residues. In germline, CDR1 is SGHNT, CDR2 YENEEA. The chain's CDR3 is CASSLAGGLWETQYF. For the CDR3, the DNA is TGTGCCAGCAGCTTGGCAGGGGGATTGTGGGAGACCCAGTACTTC.

The chain employs TRBV5-4 and TRBJ2-5, with D unclear. The germline V and J ends were trimmed by 4 bases and 3 bases, with 4 bases remaining between them. Germline values: CDR1 SGHNT, CDR2 YYREEE (reference sequence). CDR3 length equals 11 residues. CDR3: CASSLEETQYF. The CDR3 DNA reads as TGTGCCAGCAGCCTCGAAGAGACCCAGTACTTC.

The V and J genes are TRBV3-1 (or the pseudogene TRBV3-2) and TRBJ2-2, with TRBD2 matching over 12 bases. CDR1 is LGHDT and CDR2 is YNNKEL in the germline V gene (reference sequence). J gave up 2 bases and V 3 bases, and 10 bases lay outside the gene matches. This CDR3 comprises 19 residues. CDR3: CASSQTSGLAGPNTGELFF. The CDR3 DNA sequence: TGTGCCAGCAGCCAGACCTCGGGACTAGCGGGTCCTAACACCGGGGAGCTGTTTTTT.